This T cell receptor beta chain was sequenced in a study of blood T cell repertoires in COVID-19. This table comes from immunoSEQ multiplex PCR, and its TCRdb copy is limited to in-frame clones, with some not included. The sample yields around 230,000 clones, approximately 84% seen once. Germline CDR1 is LNHDA and CDR2 is SQIVND (reference sequence). The CDR3 runs 14 residues. V lost 5 bases and J lost 3, with 14 bases in between. Participants had their cohort set by participant-reported clinical history. This receptor was taken from a man in his forties or fifties who had recovered from COVID-19. Sample: PBMCs or T cells enriched from blood (not recorded which). This sequence joins TRBV19 and TRBJ2-7; D is perhaps TRBD1 (6 bases). The CDR3: CASSGTRRNYEQYF. CDR3 DNA: TGTGCCAGTAGTGGGACACGCAGGAACTACGAGCAGTACTTC. Together with reference TRBV19 and TRBJ2-7, the CDR3 gives the full variable domain: DGGITQSPKYLFRKEGQNVTLSCEQNLNHDAMYWYRQDPGQGLRLIYYSQIVNDFQKGDIAEGYSVSREKKESFPLTVTSAQKNPTAFYLCASSGTRRNYEQYFGPGTRLTVT.